Reported below is one TCR beta chain. This clone was recorded only once. The specificity of this receptor is unknown. Base qualities were left out, and no much larger clone turns up one base away. The germline V gene sets CDR1 to SQVTM and CDR2 to ANQGSEA. The germline V end is reduced by 6 bases and the J end by 3 bases; junction bases left unmatched: 11. Measured from the cysteine to the phenylalanine, the CDR3 is 14 residues long. Just the 42-base CDR3 DNA is kept, in frame starting at base 1. Receptor amplification or capture employed the immunoSEQ multiplex PCR assay. For the multiplex PCR, a mixture combining 60 forward primers for TCR Vbeta segments and 13 reverse primers for TCR Jbeta segments was used. A multiplex PCR assay on genomic DNA amplified the CDR3 region of rearranged TCR beta genes. Amplified TCR beta libraries were sequenced as 87-base-pair reads on the Illumina HiSeq System. The original methods were these. In a later analysis, 80 million or so unique TCR beta chains were counted across the roughly 610 repertoires, and around 11 million of these chains were shared by at least two donors. Raw reads were error-corrected and collapsed into unique sequences by a nearest-neighbor algorithm in which closely related sequences were merged to remove PCR and sequencing errors. To assign V, D and J gene segments, CDR3 sequences were aligned to IMGT reference sequences. For a sequence to be retained, a match of at least six nucleotides was required to both a V gene segment and a J gene segment. A rearrangement was called productive if the CDR3 had no stop codons and remained in frame with V and J, and every other rearrangement was called non-productive. Following IMGT convention, CDR3 was defined as the stretch from the second conserved V-encoded cysteine up to the conserved J-encoded phenylalanine. The earlier analysis of some 580 of the donors excluded any sequence lacking an unambiguous match to a single V gene segment. An earlier analysis of under 750 of the donors called V segments functional above 56.7% productive rearrangements and segregating when the between-donor standard deviation exceeded 5%. A statistical classification framework was built for diagnosing cytomegalovirus status from the catalog of TCR beta chain sequences. In a later analysis, TCR nucleotide sequences were compared against IMGT/GENE-DB human TR gene sequences so that V and J genes could be assigned. Using the TCRdist pipeline, a later analysis assigned CDR3 sequences along with most-parsimonious VDJ recombination scenarios. In a later analysis, each TCR beta chain was defined by its CDR3 amino acid sequence together with its V-gene family, and reads without a unique V-gene family were excluded. In a later analysis, fewer than 650 highly shared, low-generation-probability nucleotide sequences were removed to address suspected cross-contamination and a sequencing artifact. For each public chain, a later analysis derived a clonal expansion index from normalized ranks of inferred template counts within each repertoire. In a later analysis, generation probabilities were computed with a VDJ recombination model fitted to out-of-frame rearrangements, and the resulting probabilities were checked against IGoR. Hypergeometric tests were used in a later analysis to score TCR-TCR, TCR-HLA and TCR-CMV co-occurrence, with a repertoire-size bias correction applied to the TCR pairs. False discovery rates were estimated in a later analysis by permuting HLA or CMV assignments 20 times. In a later analysis, co-occurring TCRs were grouped using DBSCAN, and TCRdist sequence similarity was added for clustering within HLA-allele-positive subsets. For co-occurrence clustering, repertoires with fewer than 30,000 or more than 120,000 public chains were excluded, along with a handful of repertoires with anomalous nucleotide sharing. Held by TCRdb, this immuneACCESS table contains in-frame sequences only and omits some clones. Under half of the omission traces to an unresolved V gene where checked; the cause of the rest is unknown. V and J calls plus clone size are reproduced from that table; the DNA served to infer D and trimming. For this sample the table gives 160,000 or so clones, of which over 80% were detected only once. Clones ranked in the top ten supply over 1.5% of the sample.

This sample stems from a study of cytomegalovirus exposure and HLA in healthy donors listed by TCRdb under 2017. For the wider study: An earlier analysis of some 500 of the donors reported more than 250 Gb of sequence data and 117 million unique TCR beta sequences from 150 million to 200 million T cells. Roughly 290 gigabases of sequencing data and 70 million to 100 million unique TCR sequences made up an early release that covered 500 to 650 HLA-typed donors. Of the approximately 400 genotyped donors, about 84% fell in the genetic ancestry cluster associated with self-reported Caucasian donors. The study aimed to test whether signatures of past pathogen exposure could be identified by cataloging public T cell receptors. The study used immunosequencing to profile the T cell repertoires of approximately 640 subjects and linked those repertoires to cytomegalovirus serostatus. Along with the roughly 670-subject first cohort, a separate validation cohort of 120 different subjects was used. High-throughput TCR immunosequencing, statistical association of individual TCRs with disease status, and machine learning were combined to predict cytomegalovirus infection status. A later analysis re-analyzed previously published TCR beta repertoires from approximately 700 donors and added high-resolution HLA genotyping to study TCR occurrence patterns. Rather than using new phenotypic data, the later analysis identified candidate immune exposures from TCR beta sequences and from how often those sequences occurred across donors. An earlier analysis of several hundred of the donors applied high-throughput TCR beta sequencing to assess whether each TCR beta V gene segment acted as functional or pseudogenic. Alongside the repertoire data, information on donor age, sex, ethnicity and CMV serostatus was compiled. Genome-wide SNP genotypes for about 65% of the roughly 700 donors were used in a later genetic analysis, which treated that subset as a discovery cohort. All discovery cohort repertoires had been generated on a single sequencing platform. Class I and class II HLA loci were covered by the typing at four-digit resolution. Typing coverage varied by locus: roughly 629-640 donors for A, B, C, DRB1 and DQB1; around 560 for DQA1; nearly 610 for DPA1; around 450 for DPB1. Four or five DR-DQ haplotypes were handled as single units for association and clustering because linkage in the cohort was strong. Among 300 to 500 genotyped donors of the cohort, an average of around 250,000 unique TCR beta nucleotide sequences was sequenced per donor, of which about 19% were non-productive. The investigation overall reported the following: Roughly uniform sequencing depth across donors was assumed in presence/absence analyses, although this assumption may not hold. It was suggested by the authors that the approach could potentially be generalized to other disease states and immunological phenotypes. Correlated functional status among segregating V segments might be attributable to linkage disequilibrium, but an unknown experimental factor could not be ruled out. A later analysis associated about 17,000 TCR beta sequences with specific HLA alleles at a false discovery rate of 0.05. Because the 87-base-pair reads could not distinguish some IMGT-functional V segments, including TRBV6-2 and TRBV6-3, those segments were excluded. A cluster of highly shared sequence variants was judged likely to represent a technical artifact of the sequencing pipeline. Most TCR sequences were observed very rarely across donors, whereas some public TCRs were present in many individuals. An earlier analysis of around 500 of the donors showed that most TCR beta V segments appeared in productive rearrangements either about 87% or about 30% of the time, which broadly matched IMGT annotations. The study listed 164 TCR beta chains as associated with cytomegalovirus. Immune exposure information for the cohort was limited to CMV serostatus. Only TCR beta chains were sequenced in this cohort, and the absence of alpha or paired-chain data limited detectable features. In a later genetic analysis, a missense DCLRE1C variant was associated with V-gene and J-gene trimming of TCR beta chains, and the association was replicated in an independent cohort. Several of the top co-occurrence clusters appeared to be linked to parvovirus B19, influenza, CMV and Epstein-Barr virus, according to a later analysis. Cytomegalovirus status was reported to be diagnosed by the classifier with high specificity and sensitivity in both the original and validation cohorts. In a later analysis, most CMV-associated TCR beta chains were found to appear HLA-restricted, with HLA associations seemingly driven largely by CMV exposure. When HLA alleles, especially DR and DQ, strongly co-occurred, TCR associations were difficult to assign to individual alleles. Approximately 18 rarely observed V segments, including chromosome 9 orphons, were excluded from the earlier analysis of 550 to 700 of the donors because counts were too low. According to a later analysis, TCR association rates differed among HLA loci, with DRB1 alleles showing the most associated TCRs and HLA-C alleles showing the fewest. In vitro tests confirmed that a few of the cytomegalovirus-associated TCR beta chains recognize cytomegalovirus antigens. Compared with the approximately 670-donor mean, donors in an Asian-associated ancestry cluster had fewer N-insertions in productive TCRs, according to a later genetic analysis. A further reported finding was that TCR beta sequences accurately predicted the HLA-A and HLA-B alleles for most subjects in the first cohort. HLA typing was unavailable for some donors at each locus, so association tests used only the typed subset. In a later analysis, HLA-associated TCR beta chains showed more clonal expansion and lower generation probabilities than non-associated chains that were equally common.

The cohort was made up of hundreds of healthy bone marrow donors. Cohort members were all nominally healthy when sampled, although unrecorded immune exposures were likely present. The donor tested CMV seronegative, placing the donor among the 350 or so seronegative members of the cohort. A peripheral blood sample was provided by each donor, and peripheral blood mononuclear cells were used for TCR beta sequencing. Genomic DNA extraction from the blood cell samples was performed with the Qiagen DNeasy Blood Extraction Kit. The TCR originated in a woman younger than 35 in good health and CMV-seronegative. The material sequenced was PBMCs. This chain is built from TRBV29-1 and TRBJ2-7, and 7 junctional nucleotides match TRBD1. The bases read TGCAGCGTCGTCGTTGGGACAGCGTTCTACGAGCAGTACTTC. Its amino acids are CSVVVGTAFYEQYF.